Listed below are T cell receptor beta chains from one sample, sequenced in a study of cytomegalovirus exposure and HLA in healthy donors. Method: immunoSEQ multiplex PCR; TCRdb's copy keeps in-frame clones and lacks some. The sample shows about 120,000 clones, roughly 80% of them seen only once. The sample comprised PBMCs. Receptors originate from a man aged 60 to 75 in good health and CMV-seropositive. CDR3s include the opening cysteine and the closing phenylalanine or tryptophan. Each record gives: CDR3 length, J gene, V gene, CDR3 protein.

cdr3_length: 14
j_call: TRBJ2-7
v_call: TRBV4-2
cdr3_aa: CASTRDMTGKEQYF

cdr3_length: 15
j_call: TRBJ1-2
v_call: TRBV7-2
cdr3_aa: CASSLGGLLNYGYTF

cdr3_length: 13
j_call: TRBJ1-2
v_call: TRBV7-9
cdr3_aa: CASSLDRIYGYTF

cdr3_length: 14
j_call: TRBJ2-7
v_call: TRBV28
cdr3_aa: CASSLRGQSYEQYF

cdr3_length: 11
j_call: TRBJ1-1
v_call: TRBV19
cdr3_aa: CATFSGAEAFF

cdr3_length: 16
j_call: TRBJ1-1
v_call: TRBV10-2
cdr3_aa: CASSDLRQGIRAEAFF

cdr3_length: 13
j_call: TRBJ2-1
v_call: TRBV6-5
cdr3_aa: CASRTSGRPEQFF

cdr3_length: 12
j_call: TRBJ2-7
v_call: TRBV11-2
cdr3_aa: CASSSFEGEKYF

cdr3_length: 17
j_call: TRBJ1-1
v_call: TRBV2
cdr3_aa: CASLLTFGAGVGTEAFF

cdr3_length: 14
j_call: TRBJ2-3
v_call: TRBV7-9
cdr3_aa: CASSFGRSTDTQYF